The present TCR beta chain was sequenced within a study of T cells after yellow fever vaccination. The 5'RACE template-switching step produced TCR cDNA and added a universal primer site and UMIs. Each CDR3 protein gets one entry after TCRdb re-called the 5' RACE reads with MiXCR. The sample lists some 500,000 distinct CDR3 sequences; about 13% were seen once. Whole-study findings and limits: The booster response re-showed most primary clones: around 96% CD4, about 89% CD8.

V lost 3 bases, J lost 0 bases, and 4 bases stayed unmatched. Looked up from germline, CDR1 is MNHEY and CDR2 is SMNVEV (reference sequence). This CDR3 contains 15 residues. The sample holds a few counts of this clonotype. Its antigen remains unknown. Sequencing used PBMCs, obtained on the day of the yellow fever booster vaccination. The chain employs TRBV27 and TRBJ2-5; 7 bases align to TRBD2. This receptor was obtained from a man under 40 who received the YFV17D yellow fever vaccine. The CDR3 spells CASSFKLADQETQYF. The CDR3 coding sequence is TGTGCCAGCAGTTTTAAGCTAGCGGACCAAGAGACCCAGTACTTC.